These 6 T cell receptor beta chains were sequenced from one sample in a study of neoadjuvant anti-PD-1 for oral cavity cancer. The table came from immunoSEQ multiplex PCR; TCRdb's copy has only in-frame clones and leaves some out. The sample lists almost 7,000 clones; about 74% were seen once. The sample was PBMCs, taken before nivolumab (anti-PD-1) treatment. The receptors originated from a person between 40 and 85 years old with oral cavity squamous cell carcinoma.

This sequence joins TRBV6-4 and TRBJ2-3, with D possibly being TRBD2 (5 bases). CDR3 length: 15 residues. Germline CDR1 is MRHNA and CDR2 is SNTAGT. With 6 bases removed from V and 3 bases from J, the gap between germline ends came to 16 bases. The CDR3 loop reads CASSRGTYSTDTQYF. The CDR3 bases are TGTGCCAGCAGCCGGGGTACATACTCGACAGATACGCAGTATTTT.

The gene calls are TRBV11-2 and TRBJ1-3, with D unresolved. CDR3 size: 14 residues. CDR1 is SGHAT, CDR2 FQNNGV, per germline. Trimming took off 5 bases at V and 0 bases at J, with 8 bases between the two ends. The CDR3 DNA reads TGTGCCAGCAGCCCCGGGAGCTCTGGAAACACCATATATTTT. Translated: CASSPGSSGNTIYF.

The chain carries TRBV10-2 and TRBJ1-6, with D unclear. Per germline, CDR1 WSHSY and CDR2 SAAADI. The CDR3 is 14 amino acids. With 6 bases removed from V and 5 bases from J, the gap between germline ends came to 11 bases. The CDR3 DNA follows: TGCGCCAGCAGGGGCCTCGGGAATAATTCACCCCTCCACTTT. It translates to CASRGLGNNSPLHF.

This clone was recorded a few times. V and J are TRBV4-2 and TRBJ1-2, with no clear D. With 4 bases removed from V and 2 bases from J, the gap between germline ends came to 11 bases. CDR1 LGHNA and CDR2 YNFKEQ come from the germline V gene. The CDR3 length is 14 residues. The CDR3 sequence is CASSRERLNYGYTF. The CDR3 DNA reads TGTGCCAGCAGCCGCGAGCGTCTCAACTATGGCTACACCTTC.

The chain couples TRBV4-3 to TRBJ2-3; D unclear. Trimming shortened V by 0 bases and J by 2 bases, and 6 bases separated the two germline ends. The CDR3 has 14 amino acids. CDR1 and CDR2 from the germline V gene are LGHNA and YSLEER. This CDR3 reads CASSQDTNTDTQYF. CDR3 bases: TGCGCCAGCAGCCAAGATACCAACACAGATACGCAGTATTTT.

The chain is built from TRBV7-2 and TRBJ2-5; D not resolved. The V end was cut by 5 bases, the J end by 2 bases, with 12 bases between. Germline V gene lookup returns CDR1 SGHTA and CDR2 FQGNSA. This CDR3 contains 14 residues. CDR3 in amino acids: CASSRPQVQETQYF. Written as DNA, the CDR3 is TGTGCCAGCAGCCGACCGCAGGTTCAAGAGACCCAGTACTTC.